This entry concerns a single T cell receptor beta chain. This entry comes from a study of blood T cell repertoires in COVID-19. Across the study: Some COVID-19 samples were acute and others convalescent; all came from the United States, Italy and Spain. PBMCs, B-cell-depleted T cells, or T cells were the source of the cDNA or gDNA that made up the material.

With V trimmed by 7 bases and J by 1 base, 12 bases remained unmatched. Germline V lookup: CDR1 SQVTM, CDR2 ANQGSEA. The CDR3 extends over 15 amino acids. Authors' analysis steps: Cell counts per sample came from amplifying reference gene primers. Some clones are missing from TCRdb's copy, which holds only in-frame ones; the method was immunoSEQ multiplex PCR. The V and J calls and clone size come from that table; D and trimming were worked out from the DNA. This sample yields around 66,000 clones, of which roughly 78% are seen a single time; 9% to 10% belongs to the top ten. The chain couples TRBV29-1 to TRBJ2-7, with TRBD2 matching over 8 bases. Material for sequencing was peripheral blood. The receptor was derived from a human donor in a cohort sampled during active COVID-19. In nucleotides, the CDR3 is TGCAGCGCGGGTTCCAGCGGGAGTAGGTCCTACGAGCAGTACTTC. The encoded protein is CSAGSSGSRSYEQYF.